This TCR beta chain comes out of a study of post-analysis software for immune sequencing data. Across the study: Included among the disease courses, which were recorded for the cohort, were relapsing-remitting, secondary progressive and progressive-relapsing multiple sclerosis. Study-level findings and limits: TRBV5-6, TRBV5-1 and TRBV20-1 belonged to a set of roughly 5 TRBV segments that were more frequent in patients than controls. Samples made in the same batch grouped tightly together by F measure. Comparison with controls showed significantly lower normalized Chao1 diversity in multiple sclerosis patients.

V lost 4 bases, J lost 4 bases, and 9 bases stayed unmatched. The CDR3 is 16 amino acids. Comment on this clonotype: Its antigen is not identified.

The authors incorporated unique molecular identifiers into the TCR beta cDNA libraries. T cells, roughly 0.9 to 11 million of them, yielded approximately 530,000 cDNA molecules. TCRdb recomputed calls from the PCR reads with MiXCR, one row per CDR3 protein. Counted here are about 770,000 distinct CDR3 sequences, 46% occurring once; the ten biggest clones make up roughly 4.5%. Sequencing input: blood. This chain uses TRBV12-3 or TRBV12-4 with TRBJ2-1, with 8 bases that match TRBD2. This TCR came from a girl between 5 and 17 years old with multiple sclerosis. CDR3 sequence reads: CASSSVTSGQYNEQFF. DNA for the CDR3: TGTGCCAGCAGTTCCGTAACTAGCGGCCAATACAATGAGCAGTTCTTC.